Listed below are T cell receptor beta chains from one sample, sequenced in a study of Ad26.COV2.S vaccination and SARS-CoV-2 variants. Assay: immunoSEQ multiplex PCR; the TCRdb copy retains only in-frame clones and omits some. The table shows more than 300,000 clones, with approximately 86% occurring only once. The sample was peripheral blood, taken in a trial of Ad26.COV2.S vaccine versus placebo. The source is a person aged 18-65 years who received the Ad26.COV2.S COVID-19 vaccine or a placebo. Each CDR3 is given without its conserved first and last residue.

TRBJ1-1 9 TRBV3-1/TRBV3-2 ASSHAAEAF
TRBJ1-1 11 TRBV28 ASDGSLNTEAF
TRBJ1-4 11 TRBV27 ASRQGRTEKLF
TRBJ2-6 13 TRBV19 ASSISLSGANVLT
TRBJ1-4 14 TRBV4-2 ASSQDLLGGNEKLF
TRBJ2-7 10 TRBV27 ATRTGAYEQY
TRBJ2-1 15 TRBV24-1 ATSDPGLAGGRNEQF
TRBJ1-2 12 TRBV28 ASSPRQVSYGYT
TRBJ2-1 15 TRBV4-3 ASSQGPAGFAYNEQF
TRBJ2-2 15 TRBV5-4 ASSFGLGLGGSGELF
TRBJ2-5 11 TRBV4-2 ASSQDRLATQY
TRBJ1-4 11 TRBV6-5 ASRNSLNEKLF
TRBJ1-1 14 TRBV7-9 ASSPLATGFIGEAF
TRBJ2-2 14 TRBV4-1 ASSGARGGSTGELF
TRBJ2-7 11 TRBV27 ASRQQGTYEQY
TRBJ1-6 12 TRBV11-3 ASSLEGAGSPLH
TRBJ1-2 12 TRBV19 ASSMRQEGTGYT
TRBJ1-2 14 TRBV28 ASRAPGGGNTNGYT
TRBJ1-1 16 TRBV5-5 ASSLATQVAGLNTEAF
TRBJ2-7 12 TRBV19 ASSILDRGTEQY
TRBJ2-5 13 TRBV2 ASSGQGAFQETQY
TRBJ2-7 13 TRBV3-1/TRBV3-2 ASSQGQETSYEQY
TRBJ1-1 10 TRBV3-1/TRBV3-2 ASSQGGTEAF
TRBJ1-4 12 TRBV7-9 ASSLGQVNEKLF
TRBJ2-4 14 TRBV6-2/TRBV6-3 ASSPGLARAKNIQY
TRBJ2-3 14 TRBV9 ASSKTGQVRTDTQY